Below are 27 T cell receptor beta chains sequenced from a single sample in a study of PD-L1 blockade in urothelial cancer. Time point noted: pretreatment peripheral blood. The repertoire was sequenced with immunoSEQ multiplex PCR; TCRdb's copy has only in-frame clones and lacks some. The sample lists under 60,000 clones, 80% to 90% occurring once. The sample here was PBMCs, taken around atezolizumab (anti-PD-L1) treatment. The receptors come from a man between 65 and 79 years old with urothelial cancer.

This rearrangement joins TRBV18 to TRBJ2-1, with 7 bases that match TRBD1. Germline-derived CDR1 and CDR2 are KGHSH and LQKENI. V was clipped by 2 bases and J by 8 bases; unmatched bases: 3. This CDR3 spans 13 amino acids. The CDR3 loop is CASSPDRVDEQFF. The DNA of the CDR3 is TGTGCCAGCTCACCAGACAGGGTAGATGAGCAGTTCTTC.

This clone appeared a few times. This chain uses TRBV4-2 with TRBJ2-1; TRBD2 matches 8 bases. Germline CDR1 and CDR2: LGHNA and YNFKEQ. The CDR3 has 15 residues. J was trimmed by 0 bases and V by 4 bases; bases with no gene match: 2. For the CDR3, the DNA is TGTGCCAGCAGCCCGGGGGGGAGCTCCTACAATGAGCAGTTCTTC. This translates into CASSPGGSSYNEQFF.

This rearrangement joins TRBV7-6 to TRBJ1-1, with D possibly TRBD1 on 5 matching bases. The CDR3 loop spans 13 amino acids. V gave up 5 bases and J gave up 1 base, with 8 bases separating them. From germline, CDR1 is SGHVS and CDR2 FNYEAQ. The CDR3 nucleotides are TGTGCCAGCAGCGTCCAGGGGAACACTGAAGCTTTCTTT. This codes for CASSVQGNTEAFF.

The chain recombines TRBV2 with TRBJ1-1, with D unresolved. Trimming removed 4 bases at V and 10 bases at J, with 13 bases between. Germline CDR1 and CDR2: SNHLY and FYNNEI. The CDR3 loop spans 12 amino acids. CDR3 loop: CASSASYSGAFF. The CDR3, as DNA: TGTGCCAGCAGTGCCTCGTACTCCGGAGCTTTCTTT.

The CDR3: CASSGGGWAEAFF. CDR3 DNA sequence: TGTGCCAGCAGTGGAGGGGGATGGGCTGAAGCTTTCTTT. This chain links TRBV6-1 with TRBJ1-1, with TRBD1 as a possible D gene (6 bases). Germline-derived CDR1 and CDR2 are MNHNS and SASEGT. V shed 4 bases and J shed 6 bases, with 12 bases lying between them. The CDR3 runs to 13 residues.

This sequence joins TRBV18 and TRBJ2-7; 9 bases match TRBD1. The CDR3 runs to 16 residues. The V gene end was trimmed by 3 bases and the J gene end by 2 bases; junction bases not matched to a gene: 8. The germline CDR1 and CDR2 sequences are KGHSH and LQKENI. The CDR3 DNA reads TGTGCCAGCTCACCCTCGGGACAGGGCCTCCCCTACGAGCAGTACTTC. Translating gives CASSPSGQGLPYEQYF. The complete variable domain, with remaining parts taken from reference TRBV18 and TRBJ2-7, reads NAGVMQNPRHLVRRRGQEARLRCSPMKGHSHVYWYRQLPEEGLKFMVYLQKENIIDESGMPKERFSAEFPKEGPSILRIQQVVRGDSAAYFCASSPSGQGLPYEQYFGPGTRLTVT.

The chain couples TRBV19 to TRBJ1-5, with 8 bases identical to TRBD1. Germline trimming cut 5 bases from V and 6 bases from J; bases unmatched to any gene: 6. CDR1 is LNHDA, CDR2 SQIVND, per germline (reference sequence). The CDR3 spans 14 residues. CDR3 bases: TGTGCCAGTAGTGTTGACAGGGGCCCTCAGCCCCAGCATTTT. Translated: CASSVDRGPQPQHF.

CDR3 residues: CASSVGGLSEQYF. DNA for the CDR3: TGTGCCAGCAGCGTAGGGGGACTCTCCGAGCAGTACTTC. The gene calls are TRBV9 and TRBJ2-7; D is perhaps TRBD2 (6 bases). Trimming left V 0 bases short and J 6 bases short, with 10 bases between. Germline V lookup: CDR1 SGDLS, CDR2 YYNGEE. The CDR3 is 13 residues long. Combining the CDR3 with reference TRBV9 and TRBJ2-7 gives the whole variable domain DSGVTQTPKHLITATGQRVTLRCSPRSGDLSVYWYQQSLDQGLQFLIQYYNGEERAKGNILERFSAQQFPDLHSELNLSSLELGDSALYFCASSVGGLSEQYFGPGTRLTVT.

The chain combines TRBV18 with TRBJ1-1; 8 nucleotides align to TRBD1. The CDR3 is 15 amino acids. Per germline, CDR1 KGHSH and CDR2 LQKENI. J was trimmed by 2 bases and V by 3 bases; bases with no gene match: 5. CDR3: CASSPTDRDNTEAFF. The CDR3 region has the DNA TGTGCCAGCTCACCGACGGACAGGGATAACACTGAAGCTTTCTTT.

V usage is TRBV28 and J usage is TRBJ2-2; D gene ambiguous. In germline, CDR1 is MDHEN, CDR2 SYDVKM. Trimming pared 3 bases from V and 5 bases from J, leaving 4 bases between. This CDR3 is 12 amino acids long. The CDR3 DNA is TGTGCCAGCAGTTTGAGGACCGGGGAGCTGTTTTTT. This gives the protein CASSLRTGELFF.

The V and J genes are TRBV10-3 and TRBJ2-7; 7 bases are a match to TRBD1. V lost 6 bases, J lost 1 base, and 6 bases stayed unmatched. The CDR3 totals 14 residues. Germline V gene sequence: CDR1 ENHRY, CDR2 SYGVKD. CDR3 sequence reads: CAIRKTGSSYEQYF. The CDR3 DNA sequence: TGTGCCATCAGGAAGACAGGGAGTTCCTACGAGCAGTACTTC.

CDR3 bases: TGTGCCAGCAGCTTAGTAGATATGCACACTGAAGCTTTCTTT. It yields the protein CASSLVDMHTEAFF. V usage is TRBV7-8 and J usage is TRBJ1-1; no reliable D call. Germline V gene lookup returns CDR1 SGHVS and CDR2 FQNEAQ. The CDR3 contains 14 residues. V lost 1 base and J lost 3, with 9 bases in between.

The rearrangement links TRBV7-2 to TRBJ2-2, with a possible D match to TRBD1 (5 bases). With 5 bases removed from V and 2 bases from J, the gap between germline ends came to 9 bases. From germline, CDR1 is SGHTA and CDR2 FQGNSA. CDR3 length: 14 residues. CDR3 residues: CASSLDRNTGELFF. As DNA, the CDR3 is TGTGCCAGCAGCCTCGACAGAAACACCGGGGAGCTGTTTTTT.

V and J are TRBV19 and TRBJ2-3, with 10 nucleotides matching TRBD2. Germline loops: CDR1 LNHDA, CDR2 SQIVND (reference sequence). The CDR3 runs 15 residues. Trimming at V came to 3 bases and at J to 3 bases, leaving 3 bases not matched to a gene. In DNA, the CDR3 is TGTGCCAGTAGTATTCCTAGCGGGAGTACAGATACGCAGTATTTT. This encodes CASSIPSGSTDTQYF.

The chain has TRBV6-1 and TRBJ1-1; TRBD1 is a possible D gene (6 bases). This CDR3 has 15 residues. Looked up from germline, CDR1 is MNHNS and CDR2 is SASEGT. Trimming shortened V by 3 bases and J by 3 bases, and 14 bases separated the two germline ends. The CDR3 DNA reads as TGTGCCAGCAGTGAGTCCTTCCAGGGGCACACTGAAGCTTTCTTT. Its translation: CASSESFQGHTEAFF.

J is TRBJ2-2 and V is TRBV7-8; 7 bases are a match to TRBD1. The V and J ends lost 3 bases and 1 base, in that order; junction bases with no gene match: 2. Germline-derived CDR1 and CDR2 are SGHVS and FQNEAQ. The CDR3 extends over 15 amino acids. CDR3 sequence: CASSLRGLNTGELFF. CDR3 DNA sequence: TGTGCCAGCAGCTTGAGGGGGCTGAACACCGGGGAGCTGTTTTTT.

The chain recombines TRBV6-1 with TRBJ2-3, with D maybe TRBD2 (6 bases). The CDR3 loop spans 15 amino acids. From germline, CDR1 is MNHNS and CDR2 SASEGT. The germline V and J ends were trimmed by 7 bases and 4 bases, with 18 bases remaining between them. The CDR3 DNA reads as TGTGCCAGCACTCCCTCCGCCGGGAGCGCAGATACGCAGTATTTT. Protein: CASTPSAGSADTQYF.

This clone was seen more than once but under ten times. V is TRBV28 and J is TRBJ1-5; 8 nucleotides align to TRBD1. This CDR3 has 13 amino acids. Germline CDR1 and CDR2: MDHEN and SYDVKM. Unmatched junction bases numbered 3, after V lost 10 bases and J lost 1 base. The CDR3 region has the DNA TGTGCCACGAACAGGGGGAGCAATCAGCCCCAGCATTTT. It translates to CATNRGSNQPQHF.

CDR3 nucleotide sequence: TGTGCCAGCAGCTTAGCGCAAGCCACCGGGGAGCTGTTTTTT. Protein sequence: CASSLAQATGELFF. The chain joins TRBV7-7 to TRBJ2-2, with D unresolved. The length of the CDR3 is 14 residues. Germline CDR1 reads SSHAT; CDR2 reads FNYEAQ (reference sequence). V was cut by 0 bases and J by 4 bases, with 6 bases left in between. The complete variable domain, with remaining parts taken from reference TRBV7-7 and TRBJ2-2, reads GAGVSQSPRYKVTKRGQDVTLRCDPISSHATLYWYQQALGQGPEFLTYFNYEAQPDKSGLPSDRFSAERPEGSISTLTIQRTEQRDSAMYRCASSLAQATGELFFGEGSRLTVL.

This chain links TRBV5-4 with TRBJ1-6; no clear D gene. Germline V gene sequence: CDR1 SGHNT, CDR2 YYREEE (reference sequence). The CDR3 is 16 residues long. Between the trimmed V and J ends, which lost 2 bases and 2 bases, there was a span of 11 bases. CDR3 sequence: CASSFWRGAYNSPLHF. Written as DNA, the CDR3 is TGTGCCAGCAGCTTTTGGCGGGGAGCCTATAATTCACCCCTCCACTTT.

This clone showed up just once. The CDR3 DNA sequence: TGTGCCAGCTCCGCCGGAGGGGCCTACACCGGGGAGCTGTTTTTT. This translates into CASSAGGAYTGELFF. The rearrangement links TRBV13 to TRBJ2-2; possibly TRBD2 for D (6 bases). CDR3 length: 15 residues. Germline-derived CDR1 and CDR2 are PRHDT and FYEKMQ (reference sequence). V was trimmed by 8 bases and J by 3 bases, leaving 16 bases between them.

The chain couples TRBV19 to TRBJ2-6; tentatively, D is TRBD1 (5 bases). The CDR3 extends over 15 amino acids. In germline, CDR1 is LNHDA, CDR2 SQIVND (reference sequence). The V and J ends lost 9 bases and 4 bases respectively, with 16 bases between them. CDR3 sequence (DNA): TGTGCCAGCTCCAAGGGGTCCCCGGGGGCCAACGTCCTGACTTTC. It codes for CASSKGSPGANVLTF.

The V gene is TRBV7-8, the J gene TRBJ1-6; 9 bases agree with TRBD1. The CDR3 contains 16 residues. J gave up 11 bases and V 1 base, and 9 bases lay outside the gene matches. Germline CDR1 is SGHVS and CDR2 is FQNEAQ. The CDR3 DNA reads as TGTGCCAGCAGCTTAGTCGACAGGGGGAATGTGACACCCCTCCACTTT. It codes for CASSLVDRGNVTPLHF.

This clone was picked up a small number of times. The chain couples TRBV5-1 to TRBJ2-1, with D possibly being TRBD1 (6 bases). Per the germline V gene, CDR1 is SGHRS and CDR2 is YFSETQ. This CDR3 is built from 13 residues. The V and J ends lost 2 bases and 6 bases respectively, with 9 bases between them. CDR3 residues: CASSLKGVNEQFF. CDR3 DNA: TGCGCCAGCAGCTTAAAGGGGGTCAATGAGCAGTTCTTC. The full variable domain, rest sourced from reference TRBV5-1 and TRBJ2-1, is KAGVTQTPRYLIKTRGQQVTLSCSPISGHRSVSWYQQTPGQGLQFLFEYFSETQRNKGNFPGRFSGRQFSNSRSEMNVSTLELGDSALYLCASSLKGVNEQFFGPGTRLTVL.

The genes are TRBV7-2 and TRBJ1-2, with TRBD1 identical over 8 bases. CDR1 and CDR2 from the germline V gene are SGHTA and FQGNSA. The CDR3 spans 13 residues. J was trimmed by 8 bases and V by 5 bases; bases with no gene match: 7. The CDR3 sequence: CASSTTGTGGYTF. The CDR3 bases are TGTGCCAGCAGCACCACCGGGACAGGCGGCTACACCTTC.

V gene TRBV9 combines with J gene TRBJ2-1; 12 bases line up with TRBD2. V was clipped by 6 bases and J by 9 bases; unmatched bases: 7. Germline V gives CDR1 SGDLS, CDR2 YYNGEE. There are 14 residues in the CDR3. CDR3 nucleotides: TGTGCCAGCACTAGACTAGCGGGAGCGGTTGAGCAGTTCTTC. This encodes CASTRLAGAVEQFF. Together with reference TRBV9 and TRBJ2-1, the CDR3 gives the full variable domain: DSGVTQTPKHLITATGQRVTLRCSPRSGDLSVYWYQQSLDQGLQFLIQYYNGEERAKGNILERFSAQQFPDLHSELNLSSLELGDSALYFCASTRLAGAVEQFFGPGTRLTVL.

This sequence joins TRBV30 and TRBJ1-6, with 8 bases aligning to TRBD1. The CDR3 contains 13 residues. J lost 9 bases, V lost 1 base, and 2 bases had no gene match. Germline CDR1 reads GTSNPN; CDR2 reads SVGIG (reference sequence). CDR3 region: CAWSEDRASPLHF. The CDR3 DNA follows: TGTGCCTGGAGTGAGGACAGGGCTTCACCCCTCCACTTT.